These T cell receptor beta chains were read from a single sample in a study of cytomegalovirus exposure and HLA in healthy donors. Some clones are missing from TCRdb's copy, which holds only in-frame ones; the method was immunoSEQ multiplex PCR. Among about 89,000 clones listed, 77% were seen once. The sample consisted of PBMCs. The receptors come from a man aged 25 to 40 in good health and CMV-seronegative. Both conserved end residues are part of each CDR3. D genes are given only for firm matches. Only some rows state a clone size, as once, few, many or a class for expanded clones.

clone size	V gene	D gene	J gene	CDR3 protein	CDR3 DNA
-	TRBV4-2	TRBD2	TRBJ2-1	CASSPRLAGHNEQFF	TGTGCCAGCAGCCCTAGACTAGCGGGCCACAATGAGCAGTTCTTC
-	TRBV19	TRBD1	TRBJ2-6	CASSQQGAGANVLTF	TGTGCCAGTAGCCAACAGGGGGCGGGGGCCAACGTCCTGACTTTC
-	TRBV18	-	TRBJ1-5	CASSPLGSKGEPQHF	TGTGCCAGCTCACCACTGGGCTCCAAGGGGGAGCCCCAGCATTTT
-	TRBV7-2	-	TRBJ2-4	CASSFDTAVNIQYF	TGTGCCAGCAGCTTCGACACGGCCGTAAACATTCAGTACTTC
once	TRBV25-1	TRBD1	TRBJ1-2	CASSEPGGGLGGYTF	TGTGCCAGCAGTGAACCGGGAGGGGGCCTCGGTGGCTACACCTTC
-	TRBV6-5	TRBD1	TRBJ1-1	CASRYTGGTEAFF	TGTGCCAGCAGATACACAGGGGGCACTGAAGCTTTCTTT
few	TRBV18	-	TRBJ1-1	CASSPDRSGTEAFF	TGTGCCAGCTCCCCTGACAGGTCGGGGACTGAAGCTTTCTTT
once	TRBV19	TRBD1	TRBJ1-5	CASSPDRGNQPQHF	TGTGCCAGTAGCCCCGACAGGGGAAATCAGCCCCAGCATTTT
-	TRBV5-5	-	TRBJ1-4	CASSSPGGVEYEKLFF	TGTGCCAGCAGCTCACCGGGGGGGGTAGAATATGAAAAACTGTTTTTT
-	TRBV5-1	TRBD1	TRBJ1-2	CASSLGGTGQQQFNYGYTF	TGCGCCAGCAGCTTGGGGGGGACAGGCCAACAGCAATTTAACTATGGCTACACCTTC
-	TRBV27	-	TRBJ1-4	CASSLSPLSEKLFF	TGTGCCAGCAGTTTATCGCCCCTTAGTGAAAAACTGTTTTTT
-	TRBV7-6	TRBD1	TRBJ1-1	CASSLTQGASLPRLGPEAFF	TGTGCCAGCAGCTTAACACAGGGGGCGTCCCTACCCCGACTAGGCCCTGAAGCTTTCTTT
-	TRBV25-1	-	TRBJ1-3	CASSEYLPGLGNTIYF	TGTGCCAGCAGTGAATATTTGCCAGGCCTCGGAAACACCATATATTTT
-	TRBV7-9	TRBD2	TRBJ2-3	CASSSTSGWDTDTQYF	TGTGCCAGCAGCTCCACTAGCGGGTGGGATACAGATACGCAGTATTTT
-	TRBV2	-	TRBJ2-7	CASSVRGEMSYEQYF	TGTGCCAGCAGTGTCAGGGGTGAGATGTCCTACGAGCAGTACTTC
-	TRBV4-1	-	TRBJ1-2	CASSQEGSPLYGYTF	TGCGCCAGCAGCCAAGAGGGCAGCCCCCTCTATGGCTACACCTTC
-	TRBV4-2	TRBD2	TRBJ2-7	CASSQDPGTSGVITYEQYF	TGTGCCAGCAGCCAAGATCCAGGGACTAGCGGGGTAATCACCTACGAGCAGTACTTC
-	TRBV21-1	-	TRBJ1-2	CASSKGPEEVRYGYTF	TGTGCCAGCAGCAAAGGGCCGGAGGAGGTTCGGTATGGCTACACCTTC
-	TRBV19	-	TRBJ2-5	CASSISAGTGQETQYF	TGTGCCAGTAGTATTAGTGCCGGGACTGGCCAAGAGACCCAGTACTTC
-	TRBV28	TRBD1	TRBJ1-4	CASSLWTGELFF	TGTGCCAGCAGTTTATGGACAGGGGAACTGTTTTTT
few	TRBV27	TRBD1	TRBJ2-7	CASSPKTGVHEQYF	TGTGCCAGCAGTCCCAAGACAGGGGTCCACGAGCAGTACTTC
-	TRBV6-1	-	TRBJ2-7	CASSPGLSYEQYF	TGTGCCAGCAGTCCGGGACTTTCCTACGAGCAGTACTTC
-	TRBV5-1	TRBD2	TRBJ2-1	CASSPRASGSTFGSYNEQFF	TGCGCCAGCAGCCCCCGGGCTAGCGGGAGTACTTTTGGCTCCTACAATGAGCAGTTCTTC
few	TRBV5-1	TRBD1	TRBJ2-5	CASSSGQLEETQYF	TGCGCCAGCAGCTCGGGACAGCTTGAAGAGACCCAGTACTTC
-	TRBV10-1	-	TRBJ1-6	CASSTTDSGAAYNSPLHF	TGCGCCAGCAGTACTACCGACTCAGGGGCGGCCTATAATTCACCCCTCCACTTT
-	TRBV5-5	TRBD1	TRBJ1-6	CASSVRDRGWSPLHF	TGTGCCAGCAGCGTCCGGGACAGGGGTTGGTCACCCCTCCACTTT
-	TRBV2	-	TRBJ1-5	CASNVVREQPQHF	TGTGCCAGCAATGTTGTCAGGGAACAGCCCCAGCATTTT
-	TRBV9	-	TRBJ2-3	CASSGSGARDTQYF	TGTGCCAGCAGCGGTTCAGGGGCCAGGGATACGCAGTATTTT
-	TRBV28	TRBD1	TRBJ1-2	CASSETGAANYGYTF	TGTGCCAGCAGCGAGACAGGGGCAGCTAACTATGGCTACACCTTC
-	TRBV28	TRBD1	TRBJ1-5	CASRSSRGKGNQPQHF	TGTGCCAGCAGGAGTAGCAGGGGGAAGGGCAATCAGCCCCAGCATTTT
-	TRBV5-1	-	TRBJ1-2	CASSGRDGYTF	TGCGCCAGCAGCGGGAGGGATGGCTACACCTTC
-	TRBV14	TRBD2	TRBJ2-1	CASSQVSAGGRQFF	TGTGCCAGCAGCCAAGTCTCAGCGGGGGGAAGGCAGTTCTTC
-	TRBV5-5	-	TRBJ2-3	CASSWVPGSASTDTQYF	TGTGCCAGCAGCTGGGTGCCAGGGTCGGCTAGCACAGATACGCAGTATTTT
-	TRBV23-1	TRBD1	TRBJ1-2	CASSQEAGGAGNYGYTF	TGCGCCAGCAGTCAAGAAGCAGGGGGCGCGGGTAACTATGGCTACACCTTC